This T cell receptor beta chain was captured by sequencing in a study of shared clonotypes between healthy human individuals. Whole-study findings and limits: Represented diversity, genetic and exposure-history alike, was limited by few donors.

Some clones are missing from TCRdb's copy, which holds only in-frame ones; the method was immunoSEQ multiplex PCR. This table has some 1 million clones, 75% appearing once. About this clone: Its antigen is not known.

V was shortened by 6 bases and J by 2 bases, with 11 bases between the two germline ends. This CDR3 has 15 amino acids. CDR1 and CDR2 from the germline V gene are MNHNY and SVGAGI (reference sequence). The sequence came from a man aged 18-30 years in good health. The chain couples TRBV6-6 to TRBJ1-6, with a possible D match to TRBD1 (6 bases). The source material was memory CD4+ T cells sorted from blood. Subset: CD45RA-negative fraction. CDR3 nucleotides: TGTGCCAGCAGCCTGGGGGCGGCCTATAATTCACCCCTCCACTTT. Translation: CASSLGAAYNSPLHF.